The 30 T cell receptor beta chains given below trace back to one sample, sequenced in a study of CD4 T cells in relation to SARS-CoV-2 and coronaviruses. CD4+ T cells from unexposed donors were obtained before the COVID-19 pandemic (2011-2018). CD4+ T cells were isolated from the cells after about 11 days of culture. Measured with immunoSEQ multiplex PCR; TCRdb has only the in-frame clones, and not every one. The table shows more than 25,000 clones, with 72% occurring only once. No antigen has been identified for these receptors. The sequenced sample was CD4+ T cells from PBMCs, cultured in vitro. These receptors all come from a human donor in good health.

There are a few counts of this clone. The chain employs TRBV7-3 and TRBJ2-1, with D maybe TRBD2 (6 bases). Trimming shortened V by 5 bases and J by 6 bases, and 17 bases separated the two germline ends. Germline loops: CDR1 SGHTA, CDR2 FQGTGA. The CDR3 contains 15 residues. The CDR3, as DNA: TGTGCCAGCAGCCCCCAAACGGCGGGGACCAATGAGCAGTTCTTC. Translating gives CASSPQTAGTNEQFF.

V usage is TRBV5-6 and J usage is TRBJ2-5, with 7 bases matching TRBD1. The germline V gene has CDR1 SGHDT and CDR2 YYEEEE. V dropped 4 bases and J dropped 5; count of bases not matched to a gene: 11. This CDR3 comprises 15 residues. In DNA form, the CDR3 reads TGTGCCAGCAGCCTGGGGTACAGGGGTGGGGAGACCCAGTACTTC. It translates to CASSLGYRGGETQYF.

The J gene is TRBJ1-1, the V gene TRBV4-1; the D gene is possibly TRBD1 (5 bases). With 2 bases removed from V and 11 bases from J, the gap between germline ends came to 24 bases. Per germline, CDR1 MGHRA and CDR2 YSYEKL. CDR3 length: 16 residues. The CDR3 DNA reads as TGCGCCAGCAGCCAACCACCATCCTGGGGGACCTCCAGGGCTTTCTTT. It is translated as CASSQPPSWGTSRAFF.

The V and J genes are TRBV14 and TRBJ2-7; D gene ambiguous. The V gene's germline CDR1 is SGHDN and CDR2 FVKESK. Trimming removed 2 bases at V and 0 bases at J, with 11 bases between. There are 15 residues in the CDR3. This CDR3 is CASSQSWPSSYEQYF. CDR3 DNA sequence: TGTGCCAGCAGCCAAAGTTGGCCGAGCTCCTACGAGCAGTACTTC.

CDR3 sequence reads: CASHRALGSPLHF. DNA for the CDR3: TGTGCCAGTCACAGGGCCCTTGGCTCACCCCTCCACTTT. The chain employs TRBV6-5 and TRBJ1-6, with D possibly being TRBD1 (6 bases). Germline V CDR1 and CDR2: MNHEY, SVGAGI. Trimming pared 9 bases from V and 10 bases from J, leaving 16 bases between. This CDR3 has 13 amino acids.

Here the CDR3 DNA reads TGCGCCAGCAGCCAAGGGGAGATTCAAGAGACCCAGTACTTC. Protein sequence: CASSQGEIQETQYF. The chain employs TRBV4-1 and TRBJ2-5, with D maybe TRBD2 (5 bases). Germline lookup yields CDR1 MGHRA and CDR2 YSYEKL. This CDR3 has 14 amino acids. Trimming removed 1 base from V and 2 bases from J, with 8 bases in between.

The genes are TRBV10-2 and TRBJ1-1; no clear D gene. V lost 0 bases to trimming and J lost 0 bases, with 14 bases between them. Germline V CDR1 and CDR2: WSHSY, SAAADI. The CDR3 consists of 17 residues. The CDR3, as DNA: TGCGCCAGCAGTGAGTCACCGCTTTCCGGGATGAACACTGAAGCTTTCTTT. Residues: CASSESPLSGMNTEAFF.

V usage is TRBV11-3 and J usage is TRBJ2-2, with TRBD1 matching 11 bases. CDR3 size: 17 residues. Looked up from germline, CDR1 is SGHNT and CDR2 is YENEEA. V lost 4 bases and J lost 6; bases outside the gene matches: 10. The CDR3 DNA follows: TGTGCCAGCAGCTATAGGGGTGGACAGGGGGCGCCCGGGGAGCTGTTTTTT. As protein: CASSYRGGQGAPGELFF.

The J gene is TRBJ1-1, the V gene TRBV28; 8 bases are a match to TRBD1. The CDR3 contains 15 residues. Germline CDR1 is MDHEN and CDR2 is SYDVKM. V lost 2 bases to trimming and J lost 5 bases; unmatched junction nucleotides: 7. CDR3 DNA: TGTGCCAGCAGTTTAGAGCAGGGGGCAAGAACTGAAGCTTTCTTT. It yields the protein CASSLEQGARTEAFF.

This clone was counted between two and nine times. The chain links TRBV19 to TRBJ1-5; D remains unclear. Per germline, CDR1 LNHDA and CDR2 SQIVND (reference sequence). This CDR3 has 15 residues. V lost 7 bases to trimming and J lost 3 bases, with 16 bases between them. The CDR3 region is CASTSRPVSNQPQHF. The CDR3 nucleotides read TGTGCCAGTACCTCGCGACCGGTTTCCAATCAGCCCCAGCATTTT. Based on the CDR3 plus reference TRBV19 and TRBJ1-5, the full variable domain is DGGITQSPKYLFRKEGQNVTLSCEQNLNHDAMYWYRQDPGQGLRLIYYSQIVNDFQKGDIAEGYSVSREKKESFPLTVTSAQKNPTAFYLCASTSRPVSNQPQHFGDGTRLSIL.

This clone was recorded a few times. The CDR3 nucleotides are TGTGCCTGGGGTAGACCCCACAATGAGCAGTTCTTC. As protein: CAWGRPHNEQFF. The chain couples TRBV30 to TRBJ2-1; D is uncertain. The CDR3 length is 12 residues. Germline loops: CDR1 GTSNPN, CDR2 SVGIG (reference sequence). V was pared by 5 bases and J by 5 bases, with 10 bases between.

This chain joins TRBV19 and TRBJ2-5; possibly TRBD1 or TRBD2 for D (6 bases each). CDR1 and CDR2 from the germline V gene are LNHDA and SQIVND (reference sequence). V lost 2 bases to trimming and J lost 2 bases, with 15 bases between them. The CDR3 totals 16 residues. CDR3 loop: CASSISPGATQETQYF. DNA for the CDR3: TGTGCCAGTAGTATATCCCCGGGGGCCACTCAAGAGACCCAGTACTTC.

The genes are TRBV9 and TRBJ2-2; TRBD2 matches 8 bases. The CDR3 covers 17 residues. The germline gives CDR1 SGDLS, CDR2 YYNGEE. J gave up 7 bases and V 0 bases, and 11 bases lay outside the gene matches. CDR3 sequence (DNA): TGTGCCAGCAGCGTAGCTCTACCGCAGACTAGCGACGGGGAGCTGTTTTTT. Translated, it gives CASSVALPQTSDGELFF.

The rearrangement joins TRBV5-8 to TRBJ2-3; D is undetermined. Trimming removed 9 bases at V and 2 bases at J, with 13 bases between. In germline, CDR1 is SGHTS, CDR2 YDEGEE. This CDR3 comprises 13 residues. CDR3 protein: CATLTANTDTQYF. The CDR3 DNA reads TGTGCCACCCTGACCGCGAACACAGATACGCAGTATTTT.

This sequence joins TRBV6-5 and TRBJ2-1; D perhaps matches TRBD2 (5 bases). Trimming took 0 bases from V and 5 from J, leaving 14 bases between them. Per the germline V gene, CDR1 is MNHEY and CDR2 is SVGAGI. The CDR3 loop spans 16 amino acids. The CDR3 reads CASSYSTRGPDNEQFF. The CDR3 region has the DNA TGTGCCAGCAGTTACTCGACGCGAGGGCCCGACAATGAGCAGTTCTTC.

V is TRBV19 and J is TRBJ2-2; the D call may be TRBD1 or TRBD2 (6 bases each). The V gene lost 0 bases and the J gene lost 5 bases, with 13 bases spanning the gap. The CDR3 totals 16 residues. Per the germline V gene, CDR1 is LNHDA and CDR2 is SQIVND (reference sequence). The CDR3 nucleotides read TGTGCCAGTAGTATAGAGATGGGGGGCCGGACCGGGGAGCTGTTTTTT. The encoded protein is CASSIEMGGRTGELFF.

This clone appeared a few times. The junction does not match germline at one end; this may be a read error. The V and J genes are TRBV6-6 and TRBJ2-1, with TRBD1 matching 11 bases. The CDR3 runs 15 residues. The germline V gene encodes CDR1 MNHNY and CDR2 SVGAGI (reference sequence). The CDR3 bases are TGTGCCAGCAAGGTCCGGGACAGGGGGTACACTGAGCAGTTCTTC. Its translation is CASKVRDRGYTEQFF.

V gene TRBV3-1 (or the pseudogene TRBV3-2) combines with J gene TRBJ2-1; D call uncertain. Germline-derived CDR1 and CDR2 are LGHDT and YNNKEL (reference sequence). V gave up 0 bases and J gave up 7 bases, with 7 bases separating them. CDR3 length: 13 residues. The DNA for the CDR3 is TGTGCCAGCAGCCAAGACAGAGGTAATGAGCAGTTCTTC. Its translation is CASSQDRGNEQFF.

The rearrangement uses TRBV12-5 and TRBJ2-2; TRBD1 aligns across 8 bases. The CDR3 consists of 15 residues. CDR1 and CDR2 (germline): LGHNT, FRNRAP. Trimming cost V 4 bases and J 3 bases; bases outside gene matches: 4. The CDR3 reads CASGYQGADTGELFF. The DNA of the CDR3 is TGTGCTAGTGGTTATCAGGGGGCGGACACCGGGGAGCTGTTTTTT.

This chain connects TRBV27 to TRBJ2-7; 8 bases align to TRBD1. Germline values: CDR1 MNHEY, CDR2 SMNVEV (reference sequence). This CDR3 spans 16 amino acids. Losses at the gene ends were 4 bases for V and 0 bases for J; bases not matched to a gene: 8. CDR3 bases: TGTGCCAGCAGTTATGGACAGGGTTGGAGCTCCTACGAGCAGTACTTC. This gives the protein CASSYGQGWSSYEQYF.

This clone was observed a handful of times. This sequence joins TRBV3-1 (or the pseudogene TRBV3-2) and TRBJ2-7; D possibly corresponds to TRBD2 (6 bases). Trimming pared 3 bases from V and 4 bases from J, leaving 10 bases between. This CDR3 spans 13 amino acids. In germline, CDR1 is LGHDT, CDR2 YNNKEL (reference sequence). DNA of the CDR3: TGTGCCAGCAGCCAGGGACTGAGATACGAGCAGTACTTC. Translation gives CASSQGLRYEQYF.

The chain recombines TRBV30 with TRBJ1-6, with 9 bases fitting TRBD1. The germline gives CDR1 GTSNPN, CDR2 SVGIG (reference sequence). Trimming removed 3 bases from V and 6 bases from J; junction bases left unmatched: 0. The CDR3 length is 13 residues. CDR3 protein: CAWRTGGNSPLHF. The CDR3, as DNA: TGTGCCTGGAGGACAGGGGGTAATTCACCCCTCCACTTT.

V usage is TRBV9 and J usage is TRBJ1-2, with D possibly TRBD1 on 5 matching bases. V was pared by 4 bases and J by 5 bases, with 15 bases between. Germline values: CDR1 SGDLS, CDR2 YYNGEE. There are 14 residues in the CDR3. CDR3 sequence (DNA): TGTGCCAGCAGCCCTGGGACCTCCGGGTATGGCTACACCTTC. This sequence encodes CASSPGTSGYGYTF.

This clone is a singleton in its sample. The chain joins TRBV19 to TRBJ2-7; tentatively, D is TRBD2 (7 bases). Germline-derived CDR1 and CDR2 are LNHDA and SQIVND (reference sequence). V lost 8 bases to trimming and J lost 2 bases, with 16 bases between them. The CDR3 contains 14 residues. CDR3: CASRRGATTYEQYF. The CDR3 region has the DNA TGTGCCAGTCGACGGGGGGCTACCACCTACGAGCAGTACTTC.

V is TRBV7-3 and J is TRBJ2-1, with D unclear. Germline V lookup: CDR1 SGHTA, CDR2 FQGTGA. Trimming removed 3 bases from V and 5 bases from J, with 11 bases in between. This CDR3 has 14 amino acids. CDR3 in amino acids: CASSFTGPNNEQFF. CDR3 sequence (DNA): TGTGCCAGCAGCTTCACCGGACCCAACAATGAGCAGTTCTTC.

The chain carries TRBV28 and TRBJ2-7; TRBD1 aligns across 8 bases. The length of the CDR3 is 14 residues. V trimming: 4 bases; J trimming: 3 bases; junction bases outside the gene matches: 5. Germline CDR1 reads MDHEN; CDR2 reads SYDVKM. Here the CDR3 reads CASSSGQGYYEQYF. CDR3 nucleotide sequence: TGTGCCAGCAGTTCTGGACAGGGATACTACGAGCAGTACTTC.

This clone was seen a handful of times. The chain links TRBV2 to TRBJ1-2; D unresolved. CDR3 length: 13 amino acids. Trimming took off 7 bases at V and 8 bases at J, with 17 bases between the two ends. Germline CDR1 SNHLY, CDR2 FYNNEI. The CDR3 here is CASNEGRSVGYTF. The CDR3 nucleotides read TGTGCCAGCAATGAGGGCAGGTCGGTGGGCTACACCTTC.

The chain combines TRBV27 with TRBJ2-7, with D maybe TRBD2 (5 bases). Germline-derived CDR1 and CDR2 are MNHEY and SMNVEV (reference sequence). V shed 2 bases and J shed 4 bases, with 9 bases lying between them. The CDR3 runs 13 residues. The DNA of the CDR3 is TGTGCCAGCAGTTTAGGACGGGGTTACGAGCAGTACTTC. This translates into CASSLGRGYEQYF.

V is TRBV11-2 and J is TRBJ2-2; weak D call: TRBD2 (5 bases). The CDR3 is made up of 14 amino acids. Germline lookup yields CDR1 SGHAT and CDR2 FQNNGV. The ends were cut back, 7 bases at V and 6 bases at J, with 15 bases in the middle. The CDR3 spells CASILERASGELFF. Here the CDR3 DNA reads TGTGCCAGCATCCTAGAGAGGGCGTCCGGGGAGCTGTTTTTT.

The rearrangement uses TRBV6-2 or TRBV6-3 and TRBJ1-2; a possible D gene is TRBD1 (5 bases). V dropped 2 bases and J dropped 7 bases, with 17 bases sitting between them. Germline V gene data show CDR1 as MNHEY and CDR2 as SVGEGT. The CDR3 spans 15 residues. CDR3 nucleotide sequence: TGTGCCAGCAGTTACCTCCTAGGGGCCGAGATTGGCTACACCTTC. Amino acids: CASSYLLGAEIGYTF.